A selection of T cell receptor beta chains follows, all from one sample in a study of identical twins. Using its own MiXCR run on the 5' RACE reads, TCRdb lists one record per CDR3 protein. This table holds around 230,000 distinct CDR3 sequences, 6.5% found once. These data also featured in a second study, about T cells expressing NK-cell markers.

The sample taken for sequencing was CD8+ T cells sorted from blood. These receptor sequences come from a woman aged 18-29 years in good health. CDR3s leave out the opening cysteine and the closing phenylalanine or tryptophan.

TRBV2 ASTEGAITDTQY
TRBV29-1 SVGPFTRWEQF
TRBV20-1 SARRAGSQPQH
TRBV27 ASSLLATSHEQF
TRBV20-1 SARWYGSGNTIY
TRBV7-9 ASSLSLQGARTEAF
TRBV27 ASSLGPGTPYNEQF
TRBV9 ASSVAGTSSYNEQF
TRBV20-1 SASLVTGAVDRVTDTQY
TRBV12-3/TRBV12-4 ASTQGNEQY
TRBV7-2 ASSPQGEHTDTQY
TRBV24-1 ATSGSGTGELF
TRBV12-3/TRBV12-4 ASRLPGQGLSTEAF
TRBV7-2 ASSLNRANTGELF
TRBV6-2/TRBV6-3 ASSYSGDSTDTQY
TRBV12-3/TRBV12-4 ASTLTSTQPQH
TRBV9 ASSVGPGTEGETQY
TRBV25-1 ASSERRGISYEQY
TRBV27 ASSLWGGDTGELF
TRBV6-1 ASRKQGSDEQF
TRBV7-7 ASSPSHTDTQY
TRBV5-1 ASSWGTAVTEAF
TRBV9 ASSPSPASGNNEQF
TRBV25-1 ASTDYYTGELF
TRBV5-8 ASSLGSVGYT
TRBV30 AWSVGGARELF
TRBV9 ASSVVSGDSAKF
TRBV7-9 ASRDGQGADTIY
TRBV29-1 SVERQPDTQY
TRBV4-2 ASSQDRDRGPGVH
TRBV9 ASSINNRPNTEAF
TRBV14 ASSPRKTGVGRNEQF
TRBV6-2/TRBV6-3 ASSTSDTDTQY
TRBV7-9 ASSSAGTTLNEQF
TRBV7-9 ASSSSGMNTGELF
TRBV9 ASSVGVGGEQY
TRBV7-9 ASSPFTGRTYNEQF
TRBV6-5 ASSYDRGDEKLF
TRBV4-3 ASSQDTPGRGGELF
TRBV5-5 ASSLPDTATNEKLF
TRBV5-6 ASSLGSGAYEQY
TRBV5-5 ASSLAGRGKNIQY
TRBV3-1 ASSESGWYEQY
TRBV14 ASTDAGTGGNEQF
TRBV30 ACRTSYNEQF
TRBV5-6 ASSFGHPYTEAF
TRBV27 ASVRGVGNEQF
TRBV4-1 ASSQSPAALDQPQH
TRBV7-9 ASTGSTDTQY
TRBV27 ASGQGYPLYEQY
TRBV2 ASSDRGAVNQPQH
TRBV9 ASSPRIRDEQF
TRBV11-2 ASASGTGYEQY
TRBV29-1 SVGLAYEQY
TRBV27 ASSFFRADTQY